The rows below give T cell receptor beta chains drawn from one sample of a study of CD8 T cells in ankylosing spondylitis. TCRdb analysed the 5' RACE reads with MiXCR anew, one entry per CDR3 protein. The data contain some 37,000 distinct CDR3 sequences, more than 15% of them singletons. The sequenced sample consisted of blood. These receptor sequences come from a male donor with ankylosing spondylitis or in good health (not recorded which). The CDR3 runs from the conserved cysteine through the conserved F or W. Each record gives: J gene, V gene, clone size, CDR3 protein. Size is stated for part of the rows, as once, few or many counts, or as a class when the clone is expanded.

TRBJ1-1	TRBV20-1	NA	CSAPDRTKAEAFF
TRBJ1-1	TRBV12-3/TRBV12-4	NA	CASSYGQGEAFF
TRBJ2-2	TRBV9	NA	CASSVSPGTGTFGRTGELFF
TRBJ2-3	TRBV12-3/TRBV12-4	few	CASSFRARTSGATTDTQYF
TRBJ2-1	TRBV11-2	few	CASSWTGGPNNEQFF
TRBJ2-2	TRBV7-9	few	CASSVSGMGAGELFF
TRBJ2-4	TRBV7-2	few	CASSSWEGEGKNIQYF
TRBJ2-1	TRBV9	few	CASSGDDHNEQFF
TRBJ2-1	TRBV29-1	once	CSVAGGEQFF
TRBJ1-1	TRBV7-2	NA	CASSLRQGYTEAFF
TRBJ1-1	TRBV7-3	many	CASAWRITEAFF
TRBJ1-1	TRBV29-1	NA	CSVEGGGAEAFF
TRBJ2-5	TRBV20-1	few	CSAPEGASGLGAQYF
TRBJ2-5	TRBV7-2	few	CASDLGETQYF
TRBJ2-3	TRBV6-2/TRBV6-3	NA	CASSPRYSGMIDTQYF
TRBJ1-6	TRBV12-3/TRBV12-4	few	CASSSNGSPLHF
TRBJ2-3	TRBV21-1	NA	CASSAGTSVPTDTQYF
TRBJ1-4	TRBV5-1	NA	CASSLTTANEKLFF
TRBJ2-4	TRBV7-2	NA	CASSPGAVGNIQYF
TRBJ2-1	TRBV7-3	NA	CASSQSARSYNEQFF
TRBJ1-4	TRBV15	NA	CATSPTRTGGEKLFF
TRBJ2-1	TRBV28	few	CASIEWGTGVANEQFF
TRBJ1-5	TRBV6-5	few	CASSRASNQPQHF
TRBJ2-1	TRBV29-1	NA	CSVEWRGLISYNEQFF
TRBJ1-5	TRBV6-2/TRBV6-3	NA	CASSYPTGKGSNQPQHF
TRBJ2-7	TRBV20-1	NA	CSARVQANYEQYF
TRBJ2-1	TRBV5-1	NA	CASSLNRGGLNEQFF
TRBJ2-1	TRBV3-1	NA	CASSQEGIGLLF
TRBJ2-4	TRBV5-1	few	CASSLTGTKNIQYF
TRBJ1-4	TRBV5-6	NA	CASSPQGGWGEKLFF
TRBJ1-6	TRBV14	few	CASSPGNYNSPLHF
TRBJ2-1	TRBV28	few	CASSSSGTVGEQFF
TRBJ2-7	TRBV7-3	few	CASSPRLGEQYF
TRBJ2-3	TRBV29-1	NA	CSVVGVDTQYF
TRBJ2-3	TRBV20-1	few	CSASKQGGGTDTQYF